These 14 T cell receptor beta chains share one sample of origin, sequenced in a study of blood T cells in healthy people across ages. PCR was performed a second time for about 7 to 11 cycles using a sample-barcoded 5' primer and a J-beta primer mix. One entry per CDR3 protein, called by TCRdb with MiXCR from the 5' RACE reads. The sample holds around 1,900,000 distinct CDR3 sequences, approximately 40% seen once. The sample comprised blood. The receptor source for this set is a human donor in good health.

This clonotype came up a few times. V and J are TRBV3-1 and TRBJ1-5; TRBD1 is a possible D gene (5 bases). The germline V and J ends were trimmed by 0 bases and 3 bases, with 12 bases remaining between them. The CDR3 runs to 16 residues. CDR1 and CDR2 from the germline V gene are LGHDT and YNNKEL (reference sequence). Written as DNA, the CDR3 is TGTGCCAGCAGCCAAGACTACAGGCGTTACAATCAGCCCCAGCATTTT. Translated: CASSQDYRRYNQPQHF.

The J gene is TRBJ1-5, the V gene TRBV20-1; TRBD1 aligns across 8 bases. The CDR3 is 16 amino acids. V dropped 3 bases and J dropped 2; count of bases not matched to a gene: 9. Germline V gene lookup returns CDR1 DFQATT and CDR2 SNEGSKA (reference sequence). The CDR3 coding sequence is TGCAGTGCTAGGGAAACAGGGGGTATTGGCAATCAGCCCCAGCATTTT. It is translated as CSARETGGIGNQPQHF.

In its sample, this clonotype was seen a few times. CDR3 sequence: CASSSQTGFNYGYTF. The CDR3 nucleotides are TGCGCCAGCAGCTCACAAACAGGGTTCAACTATGGCTACACCTTC. The chain couples TRBV5-1 to TRBJ1-2; D might be TRBD1 (6 bases). Trimming stripped 3 bases from V and 2 bases from J, with 14 bases between. Germline CDR1 and CDR2: SGHRS and YFSETQ. The CDR3 runs 15 residues. Looking up the rest from reference TRBV5-1 and TRBJ1-2 gives the full variable domain: KAGVTQTPRYLIKTRGQQVTLSCSPISGHRSVSWYQQTPGQGLQFLFEYFSETQRNKGNFPGRFSGRQFSNSRSEMNVSTLELGDSALYLCASSSQTGFNYGYTFGSGTRLTVV.

On this clonotype itself: Germline and junction disagree at one end, which may indicate a read error. This rearrangement joins TRBV4-3 to TRBJ2-5, with 7 bases aligning to TRBD2. Per germline, CDR1 LGHNA and CDR2 YSLEER. The CDR3 is made up of 15 amino acids. CDR3 in amino acids: CAGSSHPGGQETQYF. CDR3 in DNA: TGCGCCGGCAGCTCCCACCCGGGGGGCCAAGAGACCCAGTACTTC.

The rearrangement uses TRBV10-3 and TRBJ2-3; tentative D call: TRBD1 (6 bases). The CDR3 spans 16 residues. Trimming shortened V by 11 bases and J by 1 base, and 22 bases separated the two germline ends. CDR1 is ENHRY, CDR2 SYGVKD, per germline. The CDR3: CAVCESARQGTDTQYF. CDR3 coding DNA: TGTGCCGTCTGTGAGTCTGCCAGACAGGGCACAGATACGCAGTATTTT.

In nucleotides, the CDR3 is TGTGCCAGCAGCCCCCCCTGGGCACCGGCCTCTGGGGCCAACGTCCTGACTTTC. It is translated as CASSPPWAPASGANVLTF. The chain uses TRBV7-2 and TRBJ2-6, with D unresolved. The CDR3 is 18 residues long. CDR1 and CDR2 (germline): SGHTA, FQGNSA. V lost 5 bases and J 0 bases, leaving 17 bases between the germline ends.

This clonotype was counted a few times. The V and J genes are TRBV7-9 and TRBJ2-7; TRBD2 agrees at 7 bases. Germline CDR1 reads SEHNR; CDR2 reads FQNEAQ (reference sequence). J lost 3 bases, V lost 4 bases, and 12 bases had no gene match. The CDR3 extends over 16 amino acids. Written as DNA, the CDR3 is TGTGCCAGCAGCTCGTGGGAGGGGACCGAACTCTACGAGCAGTACTTC. Translation gives CASSSWEGTELYEQYF. Full variable domain (remainder filled in from reference TRBV7-9 and TRBJ2-7): DTGVSQNPRHKITKRGQNVTFRCDPISEHNRLYWYRQTLGQGPEFLTYFQNEAQLEKSRLLSDRFSAERPKGSFSTLEIQRTEQGDSAMYLCASSSWEGTELYEQYFGPGTRLTVT.

This clonotype was found a few times. The V and J genes are TRBV5-1 and TRBJ2-5; D is perhaps TRBD1 or TRBD2 (5 bases each). Germline V gene sequence: CDR1 SGHRS, CDR2 YFSETQ. Trimming stripped 3 bases from V and 1 base from J, with 10 bases between. The CDR3 length is 14 residues. The DNA of the CDR3 is TGCGCCAGCAGCTGGGGGTCCTCCCAAGAGACCCAGTACTTC. Translation: CASSWGSSQETQYF.

This clonotype appeared a few times. The rearrangement uses TRBV12-3 or TRBV12-4 and TRBJ1-1, with D possibly TRBD1 on 6 matching bases. This CDR3 has 12 amino acids. Trimming removed 8 bases from V and 7 bases from J, with 14 bases in between. The CDR3 sequence is CASGLQGFEAFF. In DNA form, the CDR3 reads TGTGCCAGCGGATTACAGGGATTTGAAGCTTTCTTT.

This clonotype showed up just a few times. The chain couples TRBV4-3 to TRBJ1-1; D may be TRBD1 (5 bases). CDR1 LGHNA and CDR2 YSLEER come from the germline V gene. Trimming removed 0 bases at V and 10 bases at J, with 12 bases between. The CDR3 covers 13 residues. Here the CDR3 reads CASSQDDFGGAFF. The CDR3 region has the DNA TGCGCCAGCAGCCAAGATGACTTTGGGGGAGCTTTCTTT.

This clonotype was counted only a few times. This chain links TRBV12-3 or TRBV12-4 with TRBJ2-5, with D perhaps TRBD1 or TRBD2 (5 bases each). V was clipped by 6 bases and J by 7 bases, with 18 bases between them. The CDR3 totals 14 residues. As DNA, the CDR3 is TGTGCCAGCAGCCCCGGGGATTCTGGGGGGACCCAGTACTTC. This encodes CASSPGDSGGTQYF.

This clonotype was counted a few times. The CDR3 DNA follows: TGTGCCAGCAGCCGACTTGGCAGCGGGGGGTACGAGCAGTACTTC. This translates into CASSRLGSGGYEQYF. The chain recombines TRBV5-5 with TRBJ2-7; 9 bases are a match to TRBD2. Germline V gives CDR1 SGHKS, CDR2 YYEKEE (reference sequence). This CDR3 has 15 amino acids. V was pared by 4 bases and J by 4 bases, with 9 bases of the junction left unmatched.

The J gene is TRBJ2-1, the V gene TRBV7-2, with D tentatively TRBD1 (5 bases). The CDR3 totals 16 residues. The V and J ends lost 7 bases and 4 bases respectively, with 20 bases between them. The germline V gene has CDR1 SGHTA and CDR2 FQGNSA. This CDR3 reads CASTAKVGAFYNEQFF. CDR3 DNA: TGTGCCAGCACCGCAAAGGTAGGGGCGTTTTACAATGAGCAGTTCTTC.

This clonotype was seen only a few times. The chain is built from TRBV4-2 and TRBJ2-4; D perhaps matches TRBD1 (6 bases). CDR3 length: 14 residues. Germline-derived CDR1 and CDR2 are LGHNA and YNFKEQ. V dropped 0 bases and J dropped 8 bases, with 11 bases sitting between them. Written as DNA, the CDR3 is TGTGCCAGCAGCCAAGAGGGGGCGTGGGACATTCAGTACTTC. This encodes CASSQEGAWDIQYF.